This T cell receptor (beta chain) was retrieved from a study of beta chain features in type 1 diabetes. Across the study: Summed over all samples, the examined sorted cells came to fewer than 120 million. Study-wide points: A moderate, significant TCRB CDR3 shortening appeared in type 1 diabetes across four CD4+ subsets. VDJ junctions sequenced from type 1 diabetes patients showed fewer insertions and more deletions.

Of note for this clone: Its antigen is not identified.

Every bit of the isolated RNA underwent reverse transcription, so sequencing read expressed TCRB transcripts. Average reads for naive, central memory and regulatory T cell samples were about 3.6 million. Assay used: immunoSEQ multiplex PCR; TCRdb lists only in-frame clones, some missing. The sample records 41,000 or so clones, approximately 70% being singletons. Each of the CD4+ naive, central memory, regulatory and stem cell-like memory populations was sorted via CD45RO/CCR7/CD25/CD127/CD95/CD27. The CDR3 has 17 amino acids. V shed 4 bases and J shed 8 bases, with 24 bases lying between them. The germline V gene encodes CDR1 MGHDK and CDR2 SYGVNS.

This clonotype originated in a man younger than 40 with type 1 diabetes. Some clones in this sample may be carry-over from other donors' samples. Sequencing was carried out using Tregs from blood. The J gene is TRBJ2-4, the V gene TRBV25-1; possibly TRBD2 for D (6 bases). The CDR3 sequence: CASSVHRGTAVGDIQYF. In DNA form, the CDR3 reads TGTGCCAGCAGTGTGCATCGGGGGACCGCCGTGGGGGACATTCAGTACTTC.